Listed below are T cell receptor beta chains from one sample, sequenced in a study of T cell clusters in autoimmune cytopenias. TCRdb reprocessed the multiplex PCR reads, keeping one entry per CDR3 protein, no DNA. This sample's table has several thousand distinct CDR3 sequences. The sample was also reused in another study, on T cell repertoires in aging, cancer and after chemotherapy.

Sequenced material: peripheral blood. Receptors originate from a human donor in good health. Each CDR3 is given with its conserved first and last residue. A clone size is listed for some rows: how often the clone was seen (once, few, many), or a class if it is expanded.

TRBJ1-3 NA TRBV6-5 CASRKNTGSGNTIYF
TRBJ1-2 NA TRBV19 CASSMTGILNYGYTF
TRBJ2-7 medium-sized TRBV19 CASSIVGGLVYEQYF
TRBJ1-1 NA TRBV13 CASSLGHAGPVAFF
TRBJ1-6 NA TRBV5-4 CASSLAGNESPLHF
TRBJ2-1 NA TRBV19 CASTLRGLYNEQFF
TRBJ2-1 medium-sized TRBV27 CASSLFQGPYNEQFF
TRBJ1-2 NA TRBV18 CASSPPTESYGYTF
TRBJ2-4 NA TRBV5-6 CASRSLAKNIQYF
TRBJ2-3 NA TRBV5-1 CASSLWGGGNTDTQYF
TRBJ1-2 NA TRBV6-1 CASSGTVGDWGYTF
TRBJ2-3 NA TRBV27 CASSPGDTQYF
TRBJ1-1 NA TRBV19 CASTPREKVRVGNTEAFF
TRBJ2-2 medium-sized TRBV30 CAWSVGLAGATGELFF
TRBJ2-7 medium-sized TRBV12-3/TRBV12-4 CASSLGETYEQYF
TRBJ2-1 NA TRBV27 CASSFPPTSGLNNEQFF
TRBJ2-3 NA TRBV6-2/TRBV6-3 CASSYLLRSDTQYF
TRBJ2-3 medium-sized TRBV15 CATSGTGSVTDTQYF
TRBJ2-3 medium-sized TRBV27 CASSPRWGETDTQYF
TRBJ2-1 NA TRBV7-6 CASSLLNAGTGDNEQFF
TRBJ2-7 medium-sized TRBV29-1 CSGRRSGSYEQYF
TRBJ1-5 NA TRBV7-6 CASSSGQGLNQPQHF
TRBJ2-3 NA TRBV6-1 CASSEWADTQYF
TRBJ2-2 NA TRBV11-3 CASSSRETGTGELFF
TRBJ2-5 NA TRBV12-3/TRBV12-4 CASSLRDPAETQYF
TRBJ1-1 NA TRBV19 CASTLPRQNTEAFF
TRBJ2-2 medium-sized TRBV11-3 CASSSEAGGYTGELFF
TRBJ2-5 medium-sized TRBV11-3 CASSFGGVQETQYF
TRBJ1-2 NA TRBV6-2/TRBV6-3 CASSRTTDYGYTF
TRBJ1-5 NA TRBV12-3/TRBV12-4 CASSPSGGNQPQHF